Sequencing of this T cell receptor beta chain was carried out in a study of radiotherapy plus CTLA-4 blockade in lung cancer. As for the study in general: Across the patients, objective responses occurred in approximately 19%, and disease control in approximately 30%. General study findings and limits: Interferon-beta and early blood T cell clone dynamics reportedly predicted response best. An expansion of tumor-derived TCR clones occurred in blood after radiotherapy plus ipilimumab.

The germline CDR1 and CDR2 sequences are MNHEY and SVGAGI. CDR3 length: 14 residues. Trimming cost V 7 bases and J 2 bases, with 12 bases left between them. Clones were sequenced by immunoSEQ multiplex PCR, and TCRdb holds only the in-frame ones, with some missing. The repertoire includes around 120,000 clones, 78% of them detected once, and roughly 5.3% sits in the top ten. About this clone itself: Its antigen is undetermined.

The sequence came from a human donor with non-small cell lung cancer who had a partial response to radiotherapy plus ipilimumab. The specimen comprised peripheral blood, sampled from a patient treated with radiotherapy plus ipilimumab. The V and J genes are TRBV6-5 and TRBJ1-5; a weak D match, TRBD1 (6 bases). The CDR3 loop is CASKDPGGNQPQHF. CDR3 DNA sequence: TGTGCCAGCAAGGACCCAGGGGGCAATCAGCCCCAGCATTTT.